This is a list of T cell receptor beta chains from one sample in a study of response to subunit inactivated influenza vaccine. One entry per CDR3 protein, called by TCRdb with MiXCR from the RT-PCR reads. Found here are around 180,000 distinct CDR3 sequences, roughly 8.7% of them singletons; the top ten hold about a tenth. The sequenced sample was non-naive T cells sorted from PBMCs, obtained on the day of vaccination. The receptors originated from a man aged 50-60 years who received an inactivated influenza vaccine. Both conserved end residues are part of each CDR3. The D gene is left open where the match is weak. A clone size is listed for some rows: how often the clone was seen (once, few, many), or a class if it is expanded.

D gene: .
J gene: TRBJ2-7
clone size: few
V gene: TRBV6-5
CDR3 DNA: TGTGCCAGCAGGGAGGGCTCCTACGAGCAGTACTTC
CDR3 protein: CASREGSYEQYF

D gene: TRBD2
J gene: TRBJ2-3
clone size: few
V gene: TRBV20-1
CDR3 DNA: TGCAGTGCTAGGGCGTCTAGCGGGATCGAAGATACGCAGTATTTT
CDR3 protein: CSARASSGIEDTQYF

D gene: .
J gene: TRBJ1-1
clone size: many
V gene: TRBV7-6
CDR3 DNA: TGTGCCAGCAGCTTATACGGAATGAACACTGAAGCTTTCTTT
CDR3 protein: CASSLYGMNTEAFF

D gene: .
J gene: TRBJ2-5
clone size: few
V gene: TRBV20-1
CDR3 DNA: TGCAGTGCTAGTTTCCTCGGCGGGCCAGCGCAACAAGAGACCCAGTACTTC
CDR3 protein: CSASFLGGPAQQETQYF

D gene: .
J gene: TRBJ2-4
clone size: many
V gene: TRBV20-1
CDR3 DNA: TGCAGTGCTGATGACAGAGGAAAAAACATTCAGTACTTC
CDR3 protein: CSADDRGKNIQYF

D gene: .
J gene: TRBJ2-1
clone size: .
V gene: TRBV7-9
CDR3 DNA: TGTGCCAGCAGCTCCTCCTGGAGCTCCTACAATGAGCAGTTCTTC
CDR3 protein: CASSSSWSSYNEQFF

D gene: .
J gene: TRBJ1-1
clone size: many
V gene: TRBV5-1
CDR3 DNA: TGCGCCAGCAGCTGGGCAATGAACACTGAAGCTTTCTTT
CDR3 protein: CASSWAMNTEAFF

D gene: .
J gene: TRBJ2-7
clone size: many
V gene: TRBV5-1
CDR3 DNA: TGCGCCAGCAGCCCCCAGATGAAGGCCAGCGAGCAGTACTTC
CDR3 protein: CASSPQMKASEQYF

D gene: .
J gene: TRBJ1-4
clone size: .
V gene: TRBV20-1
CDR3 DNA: TGCAGTGCTAGAGTACGGTTCAGTGGGGAAAAACTGTTTTTT
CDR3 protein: CSARVRFSGEKLFF

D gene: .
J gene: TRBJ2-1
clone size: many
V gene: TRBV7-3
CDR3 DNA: TGTGCCAGCAGCTCCACCGGGGACTTGAACTCCTACAATGAGCAGTTCTTC
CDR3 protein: CASSSTGDLNSYNEQFF

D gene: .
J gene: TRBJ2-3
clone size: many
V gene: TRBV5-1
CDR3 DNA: TGCGCCAGCAGCTTGGGAGGGCAGTACTACACAGATACGCAGTATTTT
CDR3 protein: CASSLGGQYYTDTQYF

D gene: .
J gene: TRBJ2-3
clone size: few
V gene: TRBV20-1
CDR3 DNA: TGCAGTGCTAGAAACCTCGGTAGCGGCTCAGATACGCAGTATTTT
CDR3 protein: CSARNLGSGSDTQYF

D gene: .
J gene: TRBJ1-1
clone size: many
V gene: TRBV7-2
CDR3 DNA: TGTGCCAGCAGCACCGGACGGGGAACTGAAGCTTTCTTT
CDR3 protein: CASSTGRGTEAFF

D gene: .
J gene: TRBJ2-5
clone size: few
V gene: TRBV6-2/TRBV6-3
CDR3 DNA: TGTGCCAGCAGTTACTTCAACCAAGAGACCCAGTACTTC
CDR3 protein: CASSYFNQETQYF

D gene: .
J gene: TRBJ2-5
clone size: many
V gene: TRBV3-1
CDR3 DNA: TGTGCCAGCAGCCAAGATTTGGCCAGGGGGGACGTCCAAGAGACCCAGTACTTC
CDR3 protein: CASSQDLARGDVQETQYF

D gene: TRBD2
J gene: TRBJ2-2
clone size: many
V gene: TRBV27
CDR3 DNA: TGTGCCAGCAGCGGACTAGCCGGGGAGCTGTTTTTT
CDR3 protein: CASSGLAGELFF

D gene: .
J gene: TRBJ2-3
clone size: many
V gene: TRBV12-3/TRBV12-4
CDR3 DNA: TGTGCCAGCAGTTTAAGGAGCGGAGGACCAGATACGCAGTATTTT
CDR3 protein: CASSLRSGGPDTQYF

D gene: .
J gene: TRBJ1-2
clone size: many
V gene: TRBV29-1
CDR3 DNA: TGCAGCGTTGAAGATGAGGGGCGGTTGTTCTTC
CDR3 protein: CSVEDEGRLFF

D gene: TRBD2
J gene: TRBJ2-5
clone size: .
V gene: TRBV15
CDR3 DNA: TGTGCCACCAGCAGAGGGACTAGCGGGGAGGGAGAGACCCAGTACTTC
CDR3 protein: CATSRGTSGEGETQYF

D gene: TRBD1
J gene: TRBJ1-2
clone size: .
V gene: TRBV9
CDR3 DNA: TGTGCCAGCAGCGTAGCGGCAGGGGGCAAAATTAACTATGGCTACACCTTC
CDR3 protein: CASSVAAGGKINYGYTF

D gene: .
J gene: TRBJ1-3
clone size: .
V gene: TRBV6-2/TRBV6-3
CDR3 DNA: TGTGCCAGCAGTTTCGAGGTCTCCGGAAACACCATATATTTT
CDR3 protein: CASSFEVSGNTIYF

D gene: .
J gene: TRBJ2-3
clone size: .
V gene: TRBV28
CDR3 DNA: TGTGCCAGCAGCCAACCAGGGGGGCGGGGCACAGATACGCAGTATTTT
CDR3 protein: CASSQPGGRGTDTQYF

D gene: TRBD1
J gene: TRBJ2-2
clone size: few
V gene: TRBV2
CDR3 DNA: TGTGCCAGCAGTATGGGACAGGGGAGGACCGGGGAGCTGTTTTTT
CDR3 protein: CASSMGQGRTGELFF

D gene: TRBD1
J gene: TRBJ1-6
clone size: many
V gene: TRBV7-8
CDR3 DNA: TGTGCCAGCAGCGACCGGACAGGGCTCTATAATTCACCCCTCCACTTT
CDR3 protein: CASSDRTGLYNSPLHF

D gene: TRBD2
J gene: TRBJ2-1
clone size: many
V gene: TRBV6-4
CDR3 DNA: TGTGCCAGCAGAAAACGGACTAGCGGGAGGGAGGGTTCCTACAATGAGCAGTTCTTC
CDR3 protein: CASRKRTSGREGSYNEQFF

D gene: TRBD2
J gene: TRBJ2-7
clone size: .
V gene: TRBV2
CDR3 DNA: TGTGCCAGCAGACTAGCGGAGACCTACGAGCAGTACTTC
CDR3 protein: CASRLAETYEQYF

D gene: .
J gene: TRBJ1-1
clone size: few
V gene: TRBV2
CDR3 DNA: TGTGCCAGCAGGGGGGACACCCGGAACACTGAAGCTTTCTTT
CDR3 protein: CASRGDTRNTEAFF

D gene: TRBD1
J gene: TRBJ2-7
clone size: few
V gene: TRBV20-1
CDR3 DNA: TGCAGTGCTCCCTCTCCGGGACAGGGGCGGAACGAGCAGTACTTC
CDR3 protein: CSAPSPGQGRNEQYF

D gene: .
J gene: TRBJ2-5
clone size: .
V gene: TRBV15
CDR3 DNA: TGTGCCACCAGCAGAGATCGTGTTGTCTCAGAGACCCAGTACTTC
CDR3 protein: CATSRDRVVSETQYF

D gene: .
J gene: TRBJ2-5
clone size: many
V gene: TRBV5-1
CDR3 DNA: TGCGCCAGCAGCTGGAGCCGGCGAGGGGAAGAGACCCAGTACTTC
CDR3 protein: CASSWSRRGEETQYF

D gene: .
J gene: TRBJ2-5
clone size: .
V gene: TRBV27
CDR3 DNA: TGTGCCAGCAGTCCGATTCGAACTAGGCTCCAAGAGACCCAGTACTTC
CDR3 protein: CASSPIRTRLQETQYF

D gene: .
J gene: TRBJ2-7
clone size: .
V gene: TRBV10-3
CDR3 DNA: TGTGCCATCAGTGAGTCTGTGGTAGAAAACTGGTACGAGCAGTACTTC
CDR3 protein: CAISESVVENWYEQYF

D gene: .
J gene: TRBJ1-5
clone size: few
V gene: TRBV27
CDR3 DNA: TGTGCCAGCAGTCCGCTTAACCTGGGTCAGCCCCAGCATTTT
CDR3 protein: CASSPLNLGQPQHF

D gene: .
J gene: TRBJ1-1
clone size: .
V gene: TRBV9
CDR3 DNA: TGTGCCAGCAGCGTAGCTGACGACACTGAAGCTTTCTTT
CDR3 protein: CASSVADDTEAFF

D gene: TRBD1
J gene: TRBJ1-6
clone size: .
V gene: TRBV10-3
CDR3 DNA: TGTGCCATCAGTTCAGGGGGCCGGGTTTCACCCCTCCACTTT
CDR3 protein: CAISSGGRVSPLHF

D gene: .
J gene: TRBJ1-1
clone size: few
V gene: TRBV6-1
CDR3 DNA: TGTGCCAGCAGTGAGCTTGGAGGGGACACTGAAGCTTTCTTT
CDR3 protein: CASSELGGDTEAFF

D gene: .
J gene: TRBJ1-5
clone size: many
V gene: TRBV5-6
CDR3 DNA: TGTGCCAGCAGCTTGGCCGGCAGGGGAAGCAATCAGCCCCAGCATTTT
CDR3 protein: CASSLAGRGSNQPQHF

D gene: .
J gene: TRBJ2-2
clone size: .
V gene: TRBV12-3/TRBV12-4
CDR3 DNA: TGTGCCAGCATGGGGCGCGGAGTGACCGGGGAGCTGCTTTTT
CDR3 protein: CASMGRGVTGELLF

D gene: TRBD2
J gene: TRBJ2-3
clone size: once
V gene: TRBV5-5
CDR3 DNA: TGTGCCAGCAGCTTCCCCGGGACTAGCGGCCCAAATCCAAATACGCAGTATTTT
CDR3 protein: CASSFPGTSGPNPNTQYF

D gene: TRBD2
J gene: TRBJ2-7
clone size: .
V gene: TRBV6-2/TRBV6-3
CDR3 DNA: TGTGCCAGCAGTTACTCGACGACGCTAGCGGGAAGTTCCTACGAGCAGTACTTC
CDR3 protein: CASSYSTTLAGSSYEQYF

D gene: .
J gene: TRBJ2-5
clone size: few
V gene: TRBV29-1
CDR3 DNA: TGCAGCGTTGAGGGGCGCGGGGAGACCCAGTACTTC
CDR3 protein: CSVEGRGETQYF